This note documents a single T cell receptor beta chain sequence. The antigen is not known. Per germline, CDR1 MDHEN and CDR2 SYDVKM. V dropped 7 bases and J dropped 2; count of bases not matched to a gene: 7. The CDR3 has 14 amino acids. The data are from a study of cytomegalovirus exposure and HLA in healthy donors. Regarding the study as a whole: Reports credit the classifier with highly specific, highly sensitive diagnosis of cytomegalovirus status.

The table came from immunoSEQ multiplex PCR; TCRdb's copy has only in-frame clones and leaves some out. The sample yields some 40,000 clones, over 85% seen once. The receptor was isolated from a man younger than 30 in good health and CMV-seronegative. Input material: PBMCs. The chain recombines TRBV28 with TRBJ1-1; the match to TRBD1 covers 7 bases. The CDR3 sequence is CASTGTALNTEAFF. DNA for the CDR3: TGTGCCAGCACTGGGACAGCCCTTAACACTGAAGCTTTCTTT.